Shown below are 19 T cell receptor beta chains from a single sample sequenced in a study of blood T cell repertoires in COVID-19. Sequenced by immunoSEQ multiplex PCR; TCRdb stores in-frame clones only, minus some. This table holds around 250,000 clones, under 90% found once. The sequenced sample was peripheral blood. These receptors were obtained from a human donor in a cohort sampled during active COVID-19.

There are a few counts of this clone. The chain couples TRBV4-2 to TRBJ2-5, with 7 bases lining up with TRBD2. The CDR3 totals 14 residues. V lost 3 bases to trimming and J lost 3 bases; unmatched junction nucleotides: 4. CDR1 and CDR2 (germline): LGHNA, YNFKEQ. CDR3: CASSQETSKETQYF. CDR3 DNA sequence: TGTGCCAGCAGCCAGGAGACTAGCAAAGAGACCCAGTACTTC.

The rearrangement joins TRBV9 to TRBJ2-5; 7 bases are shared with TRBD2. The CDR3 has 16 residues. From germline, CDR1 is SGDLS and CDR2 YYNGEE. J was trimmed by 2 bases and V by 0 bases; bases with no gene match: 7. CDR3 nucleotide sequence: TGTGCCAGCAGCGTAGTGGGAGGGGAACCTCAAGAGACCCAGTACTTC. Residues: CASSVVGGEPQETQYF.

The V gene is TRBV29-1, the J gene TRBJ1-2, with TRBD1 matching 11 bases. The V segment lost 5 bases and the J segment 0 bases; nucleotides outside the gene matches: 8. The CDR3 is made up of 16 amino acids. The germline gives CDR1 SQVTM, CDR2 ANQGSEA. The DNA for the CDR3 is TGCAGCGTTCCAGCGGGACAGGGGGTTTCTAACTATGGCTACACCTTC. Amino acid sequence: CSVPAGQGVSNYGYTF.

V and J are TRBV2 and TRBJ1-5; D is perhaps TRBD1 (5 bases). With 1 base removed from V and 2 bases from J, the gap between germline ends came to 9 bases. This CDR3 has 15 amino acids. Germline V gene data show CDR1 as SNHLY and CDR2 as FYNNEI. The CDR3 DNA follows: TGTGCCAGCAGTGAAGGCAGGGCCGGCAATCAGCCCCAGCATTTT. It encodes CASSEGRAGNQPQHF.

The genes are TRBV3-1 (or the pseudogene TRBV3-2) and TRBJ2-5, with D perhaps matching TRBD2 (6 bases). The CDR3 has 14 amino acids. V lost 3 bases, J lost 3 bases, and 11 bases lay in between. Germline V gene lookup returns CDR1 LGHDT and CDR2 YNNKEL (reference sequence). CDR3 sequence: CASSQAREKETQYF. As DNA, the CDR3 is TGTGCCAGCAGCCAGGCCCGGGAGAAAGAGACCCAGTACTTC.

The V call is TRBV3-1 (or the pseudogene TRBV3-2), the J call TRBJ2-7; unclear D gene. Germline V gene lookup returns CDR1 LGHDT and CDR2 YNNKEL (reference sequence). V gave up 0 bases and J gave up 3 bases, with 3 bases separating them. The CDR3 runs 12 residues. CDR3 region: CASSQELYEQYF. In DNA form, the CDR3 reads TGTGCCAGCAGCCAAGAACTCTACGAGCAGTACTTC.

The chain uses TRBV2 and TRBJ1-2; D unresolved. CDR3 size: 15 residues. V was clipped by 5 bases and J by 4 bases, with 17 bases between them. The germline gives CDR1 SNHLY, CDR2 FYNNEI. The CDR3, as DNA: TGTGCCAGCAGTCTCCGGGTCCCCTGGCTCTATGGCTACACCTTC. Protein: CASSLRVPWLYGYTF.

The chain links TRBV28 to TRBJ2-7, with a tentative D call TRBD2 (5 bases). The CDR3 covers 12 residues. CDR1 is MDHEN, CDR2 SYDVKM, per germline. Trimming took 5 bases from V and 7 from J, leaving 12 bases between them. The CDR3 here is CASSVRTGEQYF. The CDR3 nucleotides are TGTGCCAGCAGTGTCCGGACTGGGGAGCAGTACTTC.

Only one count was recorded for this clone. CDR3 nucleotides: TGTGCCAGCAATTCTCGGACGGCAGGGAACATTCAGTACTTC. Its protein product is CASNSRTAGNIQYF. The chain links TRBV28 to TRBJ2-4, with D perhaps TRBD1 (5 bases). Between the trimmed V and J ends, which lost 7 bases and 7 bases, there was a span of 17 bases. CDR1 MDHEN and CDR2 SYDVKM come from the germline V gene. This CDR3 is built from 14 residues.

The sample holds a few counts of this clone. The same CDR3 is also encoded by other DNA sequences in this sample. This chain links TRBV6-5 with TRBJ2-1, with 8 bases fitting TRBD2. The V gene end was trimmed by 2 bases and the J gene end by 7 bases; junction bases not matched to a gene: 7. This CDR3 region has 15 residues. CDR1 and CDR2 from the germline V gene are MNHEY and SVGAGI. CDR3 nucleotides: TGTGCCAGCAGTTACACGGGAGGGCCGGGGAATGAGCAGTTCTTC. Its translation: CASSYTGGPGNEQFF.

The rearrangement uses TRBV6-5 and TRBJ1-5; tentatively, D is TRBD1 (5 bases). Germline CDR1 is MNHEY and CDR2 is SVGAGI. The CDR3 totals 15 residues. Trimming took off 7 bases at V and 4 bases at J, with 17 bases between the two ends. CDR3 sequence (DNA): TGTGCCAGCACCTGGGATCGCGGGGCTAATCAGCCCCAGCATTTT. Translated: CASTWDRGANQPQHF.

The chain has TRBV25-1 and TRBJ1-2, with 10 bases fitting TRBD1. J was trimmed by 5 bases and V by 3 bases; bases with no gene match: 9. CDR3 length: 16 amino acids. The germline V gene encodes CDR1 MGHDK and CDR2 SYGVNS. The CDR3 DNA reads as TGTGCCAGCAGTGATGCTGGACAGGGGGGTAGGTATGGCTACACCTTC. Its translation: CASSDAGQGGRYGYTF.

The gene calls are TRBV5-1 and TRBJ2-5; 8 nucleotides agree with TRBD1. The germline V gene encodes CDR1 SGHRS and CDR2 YFSETQ. The J segment lost 5 bases and the V segment lost 4 bases, leaving 7 bases of the junction unmatched. The CDR3 has 14 amino acids. CDR3 region: CASSHDRGGETQYF. The DNA of the CDR3 is TGCGCCAGCAGCCACGACAGGGGAGGTGAGACCCAGTACTTC.

V and J are TRBV3-1 (or the pseudogene TRBV3-2) and TRBJ1-2; no reliable D call. This CDR3 has 15 residues. V lost 0 bases and J 7 bases, leaving 15 bases between the germline ends. Germline V gene lookup returns CDR1 LGHDT and CDR2 YNNKEL (reference sequence). The DNA for the CDR3 is TGTGCCAGCAGCCAAGATATATTCATTGGGCGTGGCTACACCTTC. This translates into CASSQDIFIGRGYTF.

Concerning this clone: One end of the junction is discordant with germline, which a read error may explain. J is TRBJ2-3 and V is TRBV4-2; perhaps TRBD2 as D (7 bases). The CDR3 loop spans 17 amino acids. CDR1 and CDR2 from the germline V gene are LGHNA and YNFKEQ. This CDR3 is CASSQTLGGASTDTQYF. The CDR3 DNA sequence: TGTGCCAGCAGCCAAACGTTGGGGGGGGCTAGCACAGATACACAGTATTTT.

V and J are TRBV25-1 and TRBJ1-1, with D unclear. The CDR3 has 14 amino acids. Germline V gene data show CDR1 as MGHDK and CDR2 as SYGVNS. V was clipped by 2 bases and J by 1 base, with 8 bases between them. This chain's CDR3 is CASSEPETNTEAFF. In DNA, the CDR3 is TGTGCCAGCAGTGAACCGGAGACGAACACTGAAGCTTTCTTT.

The chain carries TRBV27 and TRBJ1-2; 9 bases match TRBD1. V gave up 2 bases and J gave up 6 bases; unmatched junction bases: 10. CDR1 and CDR2 from the germline V gene are MNHEY and SMNVEV (reference sequence). The CDR3 runs 16 residues. CDR3 region: CASSLGGTGTYDGYTF. The CDR3 nucleotides read TGTGCCAGCAGTTTAGGCGGGACAGGGACCTATGATGGCTACACCTTC.

This clone was recorded a few times. The V gene is TRBV5-4, the J gene TRBJ2-1; TRBD1 agrees at 9 bases. V lost 5 bases and J lost 1; bases outside the gene matches: 7. Per germline, CDR1 SGHNT and CDR2 YYREEE (reference sequence). CDR3 length equals 16 residues. CDR3 nucleotide sequence: TGTGCCAGCAGGGGACAGGGTGAGGGATCCTACAATGAGCAGTTCTTC. Translating it yields CASRGQGEGSYNEQFF.

This chain joins TRBV18 and TRBJ1-1, with a possible D match to TRBD1 (6 bases). CDR1 and CDR2 (germline): KGHSH, LQKENI. The CDR3 loop spans 15 amino acids. V gave up 2 bases and J gave up 1 base, with 11 bases separating them. The CDR3 sequence: CASSPIGQPNTEAFF. In DNA, the CDR3 is TGTGCCAGCTCACCAATCGGACAGCCGAACACTGAAGCTTTCTTT. Full variable domain (rest looked up from reference TRBV18 and TRBJ1-1): NAGVMQNPRHLVRRRGQEARLRCSPMKGHSHVYWYRQLPEEGLKFMVYLQKENIIDESGMPKERFSAEFPKEGPSILRIQQVVRGDSAAYFCASSPIGQPNTEAFFGQGTRLTVV.